Shown below are 9 T cell receptor beta chains from a single sample sequenced in a study of T cell changes during pregnancy in multiple sclerosis. This table comes from immunoSEQ multiplex PCR, and its TCRdb copy is limited to in-frame clones, with some not included. The table includes fewer than 35,000 clones, less than 95% detected once. The sequenced sample was CD8+ T cells from peripheral blood mononuclear cells, obtained in the second trimester of pregnancy. These receptor sequences come from a female donor with multiple sclerosis, enrolled in a pregnancy study.

V usage is TRBV9 and J usage is TRBJ1-1; weak D call: TRBD1 (5 bases). The CDR3 loop spans 16 amino acids. From germline, CDR1 is SGDLS and CDR2 YYNGEE. With 0 bases removed from V and 2 bases from J, the gap between germline ends came to 14 bases. CDR3 sequence: CASSVGGGVENTEAFF. CDR3 DNA sequence: TGTGCCAGCAGCGTAGGGGGGGGTGTGGAAAACACTGAAGCTTTCTTT.

The chain is built from TRBV4-1 and TRBJ1-2; unclear D gene. Trimming shortened V by 0 bases and J by 7 bases, and 15 bases separated the two germline ends. The CDR3 totals 15 residues. Germline V gene lookup returns CDR1 MGHRA and CDR2 YSYEKL. The CDR3 DNA reads TGCGCCAGCAGCCAAGAATCTACGGTTTCGAGTGGCTACACCTTC. This gives the protein CASSQESTVSSGYTF.

V and J are TRBV12-2 and TRBJ2-5; the table calls TRBD2, which could not be checked here. The DNA end favors TRBJ2-7, so the J call may be wrong. TRBV12-2 is a listed pseudogene. The CDR3 length is 15 residues. The CDR3 DNA is TGTGCAAGTCGCTTAGCTAGCGGGAGCTCCTACGAGCAGTACTTC. Amino acids: CASRLASGSSYEQYF.

The CDR3 spells CASSLYQGTYNEQFF. For the CDR3, the DNA is TGCGCCAGCAGCTTGTATCAGGGAACCTACAATGAGCAGTTCTTC. The genes are TRBV5-1 and TRBJ2-1; a weak D match, TRBD1 (5 bases). Germline lookup yields CDR1 SGHRS and CDR2 YFSETQ. Trimming stripped 1 base from V and 2 bases from J, with 10 bases between. CDR3 length: 15 amino acids. Supplemented by reference TRBV5-1 and TRBJ2-1, the full variable domain reads KAGVTQTPRYLIKTRGQQVTLSCSPISGHRSVSWYQQTPGQGLQFLFEYFSETQRNKGNFPGRFSGRQFSNSRSEMNVSTLELGDSALYLCASSLYQGTYNEQFFGPGTRLTVL.

The chain joins TRBV19 to TRBJ2-7; D is possibly TRBD1 (6 bases). The germline CDR1 and CDR2 sequences are LNHDA and SQIVND (reference sequence). This CDR3 has 16 amino acids. With 2 bases removed from V and 3 bases from J, the gap between germline ends came to 17 bases. In DNA form, the CDR3 reads TGTGCCAGTAGTATAAATTCGGACAGCCTCAGCTACGAGCAGTACTTC. Translation gives CASSINSDSLSYEQYF.

This clone was counted a single time. The chain uses TRBV6-1 and TRBJ1-1; D might be TRBD1 (5 bases). CDR1 and CDR2 from the germline V gene are MNHNS and SASEGT. Trimming took 8 bases from V and 11 from J, leaving 18 bases between them. This CDR3 comprises 12 residues. The CDR3 bases are TGTGCCAGCTGGGGGGGGTGGGAAGACGCTTTCTTT. Residues: CASWGGWEDAFF.

The rearrangement uses TRBV10-2 and TRBJ2-1; 10 bases are a match to TRBD2. The germline CDR1 and CDR2 sequences are WSHSY and SAAADI. The V and J ends lost 6 bases and 9 bases, in that order; junction bases with no gene match: 11. This CDR3 spans 15 amino acids. The CDR3 here is CASRNSGRTSGEQFF. CDR3 nucleotides: TGCGCCAGCAGAAATAGCGGGAGGACTTCTGGTGAGCAGTTCTTC.

This clone showed up just once. V usage is TRBV4-1 and J usage is TRBJ2-5; possibly TRBD2 for D (7 bases). CDR3 length: 15 residues. Trimming cost V 1 base and J 5 bases, with 14 bases left between them. Germline V gene data show CDR1 as MGHRA and CDR2 as YSYEKL. The chain's CDR3 is CASSQAAGRGETQYF. In DNA, the CDR3 is TGCGCCAGCAGCCAAGCAGCGGGGAGGGGGGAGACCCAGTACTTC.

This sequence joins TRBV4-1 and TRBJ2-7; TRBD1 matches 7 bases. Germline loops: CDR1 MGHRA, CDR2 YSYEKL. The junction had 2 bases not matched to a gene; V was cut back by 1 base and J by 2 bases. The CDR3 length is 14 residues. The CDR3 protein is CASSQGDRAYEQYF. As DNA, the CDR3 is TGCGCCAGCAGCCAAGGAGACAGGGCCTACGAGCAGTACTTC.